This TCR beta chain is from a study of beta chain features in type 1 diabetes. Background on the study: What patients shared with healthy donors was a similar profile of age, gender and cell yields. Points from the study as a whole: Type 1 diabetes patients had VDJ junctions that carried fewer insertions and more deletions.

All of the isolated RNA was reverse transcribed, so expressed TCRB transcripts were sequenced. Measured with immunoSEQ multiplex PCR; TCRdb has only the in-frame clones, and not every one. In the table there are 130,000 to 150,000 clones, approximately 9.2% of which are singletons. In the case of this clone: Its antigen remains unknown.

CDR3 length: 13 amino acids. Germline V CDR1 and CDR2: SEHNR, FQNEAQ (reference sequence). Every single donor gave one heparinised blood draw, and these averaged around 120 mL. Using CD45RO/CCR7/CD25/CD127/CD95/CD27, CD4+ naive, central memory, regulatory and stem cell-like memory cells were sorted. The TCR originated in a man between 18 and 29 years old in good health. Sequenced: central memory CD4+ T cells from blood. This rearrangement joins TRBV7-9 to TRBJ2-5; tentatively, D is TRBD2 (6 bases). The J call is doubtful: the DNA matches TRBJ2-7 better. The DNA of the CDR3 is TGTGCCAGCGGCCGGGGGAACTCCTACGAGCAGTACTTC. Its translation is CASGRGNSYEQYF.